This is a list of T cell receptor beta chains from one sample in a study of tumor-infiltrating lymphocytes in oesophageal squamous cell carcinoma. Using its own MiXCR run on the PCR reads, TCRdb lists one record per CDR3 protein. The sample shows some 15,000 distinct CDR3 sequences, roughly 45% of them seen only once. Source material: blood. Source of these receptors: a female donor with esophageal squamous cell carcinoma. CDR3s include the opening cysteine and the closing phenylalanine or tryptophan. Each record gives: CDR3 protein, V gene, CDR3 length.

cdr3_aa: CASSRLAGGADTQYF
v_call: TRBV7-2
cdr3_length: 15

cdr3_aa: CASSQRGSSYNEQFF
v_call: TRBV7-3
cdr3_length: 15

cdr3_aa: CASSLRTGMQFF
v_call: TRBV7-3
cdr3_length: 12

cdr3_aa: CASSPPRWAEAFF
v_call: TRBV18
cdr3_length: 13

cdr3_aa: CASSLRALQGGNEQYF
v_call: TRBV7-3
cdr3_length: 16

cdr3_aa: CASSLGVGETQYF
v_call: TRBV7-2
cdr3_length: 13

cdr3_aa: CASSLVPGSPTGELYF
v_call: TRBV7-2
cdr3_length: 16

cdr3_aa: CASSPLRGDTGELFF
v_call: TRBV7-6
cdr3_length: 15

cdr3_aa: CASSPPTRNNEQFF
v_call: TRBV7-2
cdr3_length: 14

cdr3_aa: CASSPNSAAAGQETQYF
v_call: TRBV18
cdr3_length: 17

cdr3_aa: CASSLGIANEQFF
v_call: TRBV11-2
cdr3_length: 13

cdr3_aa: CASSLAPASGGVSYEQYF
v_call: TRBV5-1
cdr3_length: 18

cdr3_aa: CASSYSGTQSSYNEQFF
v_call: TRBV7-3
cdr3_length: 17

cdr3_aa: CASSPRGNGARGAFF
v_call: TRBV11-2
cdr3_length: 15

cdr3_aa: CASSPGTLRPGELFF
v_call: TRBV2
cdr3_length: 15

cdr3_aa: CASSFRRGINEKLFF
v_call: TRBV7-2
cdr3_length: 15